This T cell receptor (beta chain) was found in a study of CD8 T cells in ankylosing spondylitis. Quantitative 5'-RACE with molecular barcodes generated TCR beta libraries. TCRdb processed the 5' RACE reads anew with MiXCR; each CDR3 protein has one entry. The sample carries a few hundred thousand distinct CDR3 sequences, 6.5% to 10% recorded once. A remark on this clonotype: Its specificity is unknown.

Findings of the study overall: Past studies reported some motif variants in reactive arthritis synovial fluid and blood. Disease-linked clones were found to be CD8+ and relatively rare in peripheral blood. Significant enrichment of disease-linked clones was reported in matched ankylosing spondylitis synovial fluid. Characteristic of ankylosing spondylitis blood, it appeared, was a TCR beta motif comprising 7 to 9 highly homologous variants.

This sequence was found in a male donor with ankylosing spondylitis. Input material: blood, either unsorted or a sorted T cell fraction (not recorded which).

CDR3 bases: TGTGCCAGCAGCACCCCCGTGGGGGAGACCCAGTACTTC. Its translation: CASSTPVGETQYF. This sequence joins TRBV3-1 and TRBJ2-5, with D uncertain. CDR3 size: 13 residues. The V gene lost 5 bases and the J gene lost 5 bases, with 12 bases spanning the gap. Germline V lookup: CDR1 LGHDT, CDR2 YNNKEL (reference sequence).